Detailed here is one TCR beta chain. Its target is unknown. The data stem from a study of T cell responses to AZD1222 COVID-19 vaccine. Findings and limits, study-wide: The repertoires were collected only after the peak T cell response. The span of vaccine-associated CD4 TCRs extended across spike, with dominance at 160-218 and 743-854.

The V end lost 4 bases, the J end lost 6 bases, and 9 bases lay between the germline ends. The CDR3 loop spans 11 amino acids. CDR1 is DFQATT, CDR2 SNEGSKA, per germline (reference sequence). Sequencing used immunoSEQ multiplex PCR; TCRdb keeps in-frame clones, though not all of them. The table lists approximately 71,000 clones, about 80% of them singletons. The chain uses TRBV20-1 and TRBJ1-2; D ambiguous. The input for sequencing was peripheral blood, taken on day 0 of AZD1222 vaccination. This clonotype originated in an adult in good health. CDR3 residues: CSAININGYTF. The CDR3 DNA follows: TGCAGTGCTATAAACATAAATGGCTACACCTTC.